The 5 T cell receptor beta chains reported below all come from one sample, sequenced in a study of T-cell memory formation after mild COVID-19. One entry per CDR3 protein, called by TCRdb with MiXCR from the 5' RACE reads. The profile shows hundreds of thousands of distinct CDR3 sequences, 15% to 20% of them singletons. Sequencing was performed on PBMCs or a T cell subset sorted from them (not recorded which). Receptor source: an adult woman who had mild COVID-19 (a few samples of this study predate the infection). Cell type and time point are not known.

This clonotype came up many times. The chain couples TRBV7-3 to TRBJ2-3; 9 bases are shared with TRBD2. Germline values: CDR1 SGHTA, CDR2 FQGTGA. J was trimmed by 1 base and V by 5 bases; bases with no gene match: 4. The CDR3 covers 15 residues. The CDR3 sequence is CASSQTSGRTDTQYF. In DNA, the CDR3 is TGTGCCAGCAGCCAGACTAGCGGTCGCACAGATACGCAGTATTTT. The whole variable domain, remainder taken from reference TRBV7-3 and TRBJ2-3, is GAGVSQTPSNKVTEKGKYVELRCDPISGHTALYWYRQSLGQGPEFLIYFQGTGAADDSGLPNDRFFAVRPEGSVSTLKIQRTERGDSAVYLCASSQTSGRTDTQYFGPGTRLTVL.

This clonotype occurred a few times. The chain is built from TRBV4-1 and TRBJ2-7, with 9 bases that match TRBD1. Trimming took 1 base from V and 6 from J; bases not matched to a gene: 7. The CDR3 totals 15 residues. Germline CDR1 and CDR2: MGHRA and YSYEKL. This CDR3 is CASSQAGTGNLEQYF. The CDR3 DNA sequence: TGCGCCAGCAGCCAAGCCGGGACAGGGAATCTCGAGCAGTACTTC.

The chain joins TRBV9 to TRBJ1-1; 11 bases align to TRBD1. Germline V gene sequence: CDR1 SGDLS, CDR2 YYNGEE. The CDR3 is 16 residues long. The V and J ends lost 4 bases and 3 bases, in that order; junction bases with no gene match: 8. CDR3 region: CASSPRDRGSYTEAFF. CDR3 sequence (DNA): TGTGCCAGCAGCCCTCGGGACAGGGGGTCGTACACTGAAGCTTTCTTT.

This clonotype was seen repeatedly, ten times or more. This chain joins TRBV29-1 and TRBJ2-3; no clear D. The CDR3 covers 10 residues. Trimming took 7 bases from V and 2 from J, leaving 4 bases between them. Germline V CDR1 and CDR2: SQVTM, ANQGSEA. CDR3 protein: CSDYTDTQYF. For the CDR3, the DNA is TGCAGCGACTACACAGATACGCAGTATTTT.

The rearrangement links TRBV3-1 to TRBJ2-1; D not certain. Between the trimmed V and J ends, which lost 2 bases and 6 bases, there was a span of 11 bases. Germline loops: CDR1 LGHDT, CDR2 YNNKEL (reference sequence). There are 14 residues in the CDR3. The CDR3: CASSQYGEGNEQFF. CDR3 in DNA: TGTGCCAGCAGCCAATACGGAGAAGGCAATGAGCAGTTCTTC.